These 5 T cell receptor beta chains were sequenced from one sample in a study of blood T cells in healthy people across ages. Alongside a J-beta primer mix, a sample-barcoded 5' primer served in a second PCR lasting 7 to 11 cycles. TCRdb fed the 5' RACE reads into MiXCR, producing one record per CDR3 protein. The sample records around 750,000 distinct CDR3 sequences, about 55% being singletons. The sample taken for sequencing was blood. The receptor set was obtained from a man older than 75 in good health.

V and J are TRBV3-1 and TRBJ1-1, with D uncertain. CDR1 is LGHDT, CDR2 YNNKEL, per germline (reference sequence). V dropped 3 bases and J dropped 1 base, with 6 bases sitting between them. The CDR3 has 13 residues. DNA for the CDR3: TGTGCCAGCAGCCATGGGGAGAACACTGAAGCTTTCTTT. Residues: CASSHGENTEAFF.

This clonotype occurred a few times. The chain has TRBV20-1 and TRBJ2-1, with D perhaps TRBD2 (5 bases). The CDR3 runs to 14 residues. CDR1 and CDR2 (germline): DFQATT, SNEGSKA (reference sequence). V lost 3 bases to trimming and J lost 0 bases, with 9 bases between them. The CDR3 loop reads CSASGVSSYNEQFF. DNA for the CDR3: TGCAGTGCTAGCGGGGTCAGCTCCTACAATGAGCAGTTCTTC.

The genes are TRBV20-1 and TRBJ2-7, with D uncertain. TRBJ2-5 matches the DNA end more closely, so the J call is doubtful. The CDR3 runs to 14 residues. CDR1 is DFQATT and CDR2 is SNEGSKA in the germline V gene (reference sequence). The CDR3 nucleotides read TGCAGTGCTGGCGTGGGTCAGATGGGTGAGACCCAGTACTTC. Translation gives CSAGVGQMGETQYF.

The V and J genes are TRBV12-3 or TRBV12-4 and TRBJ2-7, with unresolved D. The CDR3 extends over 12 amino acids. The V and J ends lost 2 bases and 9 bases respectively, with 11 bases between them. CDR3 residues: CASSLLRMRQYF. CDR3 DNA: TGTGCCAGCAGTTTACTGCGGATGCGGCAGTACTTC.

The chain couples TRBV21-1 to TRBJ2-1; the DNA was not compared with TRBD2, the D call given in the table. TRBV21-1 counts as a pseudogene. The CDR3 is made up of 16 amino acids. CDR3 sequence reads: CAAIGTSGSGDNEQFF. The CDR3 DNA reads TGTGCCGCAATCGGGACTAGCGGGAGTGGTGACAATGAGCAGTTCTTC.